Listed below are T cell receptor beta chains from one sample, sequenced in a study of blood T cells in healthy people across ages. MiXCR, applied by TCRdb to the 5' RACE reads, yields one record per CDR3 protein. The sample shows roughly 800,000 distinct CDR3 sequences, roughly 25% of them seen only once. The same sample was also used in a study of T cells of mothers and their children.

The sequenced sample was blood. These receptors were collected from a boy aged 5-17 years in good health. Both conserved end residues are part of each CDR3. A D gene is named only where the DNA matches it firmly. For some rows the clone size is stated as once, few or many, or as a class when expanded; others skip it.

CASSSLDRGSYEQYF	TGTGCCAGCAGCTCACTCGACAGGGGCTCCTACGAGCAGTACTTC	few	TRBV5-4	TRBJ2-7	TRBD1
CASTGDSNYEQYF	TGTGCCAGCACCGGGGACAGTAACTACGAGCAGTACTTC	-	TRBV28	TRBJ2-7	TRBD1
CASTETPYGYTF	TGTGCCAGCACGGAGACGCCCTATGGCTACACCTTC	-	TRBV2	TRBJ1-2	-
CASSFQRGRNQPQHF	TGTGCCAGCAGTTTCCAGAGGGGAAGGAATCAGCCCCAGCATTTT	-	TRBV12-3/TRBV12-4	TRBJ1-5	-
CASSSALAGANVLTF	TGTGCCAGCAGTTCTGCACTCGCTGGGGCCAACGTCCTGACTTTC	few	TRBV6-5	TRBJ2-6	-
CSVEGQGMGYNEQFF	TGCAGCGTTGAAGGGCAGGGAATGGGGTACAATGAGCAGTTCTTC	-	TRBV29-1	TRBJ2-1	-
CASSSYLRQSTNEKLFF	TGTGCCAGCAGCTCATACCTACGACAGTCAACTAATGAAAAACTGTTTTTT	few	TRBV7-3	TRBJ1-4	-
CASSTGVGNEQFF	TGTGCCAGCAGCACAGGGGTGGGGAATGAGCAGTTCTTC	-	TRBV11-2	TRBJ2-1	TRBD1
CASSLNGYSNF	TGCGCCAGCAGCTTGAACGGGTACAGCAACTTC	few	TRBV5-1	TRBJ2-5	-
CASSLRSGSAREQYF	TGCGCCAGCAGCTTGAGGTCGGGCTCCGCTCGCGAGCAGTACTTC	-	TRBV5-1	TRBJ2-7	-
CASSPDAWNEKLFF	TGTGCCAGCAGCCCGGACGCGTGGAATGAAAAACTGTTTTTT	-	TRBV3-1	TRBJ1-4	-